The 25 T cell receptor beta chains below all came from one sample that was sequenced in a study of CD8 T cells in ankylosing spondylitis. MiXCR, run by TCRdb on the 5' RACE reads, gives a single entry per CDR3 protein. Among 200,000 to 300,000 distinct CDR3 sequences listed, approximately 9% were seen once. Sequenced input: blood, either unsorted or a sorted T cell fraction (not recorded which). These receptors all stem from a male donor with ankylosing spondylitis or in good health (not recorded which).

This clonotype was counted ten times or more. The chain combines TRBV7-2 with TRBJ2-1; tentatively, D is TRBD2 (5 bases). CDR3 size: 13 residues. The germline gives CDR1 SGHTA, CDR2 FQGNSA. V was shortened by 2 bases and J by 5 bases, with 7 bases between the two germline ends. Here the CDR3 DNA reads TGTGCCAGCAGCTTAAAGCGGAACAATGAGCAGTTCTTC. Its protein product is CASSLKRNNEQFF.

V and J are TRBV3-1 and TRBJ2-3; 8 bases are a match to TRBD2. The CDR3 spans 18 residues. V lost 8 bases to trimming and J lost 3 bases; unmatched junction nucleotides: 19. The germline V gene encodes CDR1 LGHDT and CDR2 YNNKEL (reference sequence). CDR3 residues: CASCFFGGGPSGTDTQYF. The CDR3 DNA reads as TGTGCCAGCTGTTTCTTCGGGGGGGGACCTTCTGGAACAGATACGCAGTATTTT.

The sample holds many counts of this clonotype. The genes are TRBV10-2 and TRBJ2-3; the D is unclear. CDR1 is WSHSY, CDR2 SAAADI, per germline. V dropped 3 bases and J dropped 2 bases, with 18 bases sitting between them. The CDR3 has 17 amino acids. CDR3: CASSDPTLYKNTDTQYF. In DNA form, the CDR3 reads TGCGCCAGCAGTGACCCCACACTATACAAAAACACAGATACGCAGTATTTT.

This clonotype was seen ten or more times. The chain carries TRBV5-6 and TRBJ2-1; D is perhaps TRBD1 (6 bases). V was trimmed by 3 bases and J by 4 bases, leaving 8 bases between them. Germline V gives CDR1 SGHDT, CDR2 YYEEEE. This CDR3 is 13 amino acids long. Written as DNA, the CDR3 is TGTGCCAGCAGCTACGGACAGTACAATGAGCAGTTCTTC. Encoded protein: CASSYGQYNEQFF.

The rearrangement joins TRBV7-9 to TRBJ2-7, with 9 bases lining up with TRBD1. Trimming took 5 bases from V and 4 from J; bases not matched to a gene: 9. Per the germline V gene, CDR1 is SEHNR and CDR2 is FQNEAQ (reference sequence). CDR3 size: 15 residues. Here the CDR3 reads CASSLIWDREYEQYF. CDR3 bases: TGTGCCAGCAGCCTGATTTGGGACAGGGAATACGAGCAGTACTTC.

This clonotype was counted a few times. CDR3 residues: CASSNVYLQETQYF. For the CDR3, the DNA is TGTGCCAGCAGCAACGTCTATCTGCAAGAGACCCAGTACTTC. The V and J genes are TRBV21-1 and TRBJ2-5. TRBV21-1 is assigned pseudogene status. The CDR3 length is 14 residues.

In its sample, this clonotype was seen many times. J is TRBJ2-1 and V is TRBV20-1; D is ambiguous. V was shortened by 1 base and J by 7 bases, with 11 bases between the two germline ends. Looked up from germline, CDR1 is DFQATT and CDR2 is SNEGSKA (reference sequence). The CDR3 is 13 residues long. The CDR3, as DNA: TGCAGTGCTAGAGGGATGGCCAATAATGAGCAGTTCTTC. Translated, it gives CSARGMANNEQFF.

This clonotype was observed once. This may be a read error: a much more frequent sequence differs by one nucleotide. The chain uses TRBV20-1 and TRBJ2-1; 11 nucleotides align to TRBD2. Germline V lookup: CDR1 DFQATT, CDR2 SNEGSKA (reference sequence). CDR3 length: 14 residues. V lost 6 bases to trimming and J lost 2 bases; unmatched junction nucleotides: 3. The CDR3 loop is CSAFSGGAYNEQFF. The CDR3 nucleotides are TGCAGTGCCTTTAGCGGGGGGGCCTACAATGAGCAGTTCTTC.

The sample holds a few counts of this clonotype. The chain joins TRBV19 to TRBJ2-7, with 9 nucleotides matching TRBD2. Germline CDR1 LNHDA, CDR2 SQIVND (reference sequence). J lost 0 bases, V lost 7 bases, and 4 bases had no gene match. This CDR3 contains 14 residues. The CDR3 loop is CASKLSGSSYEQYF. In DNA, the CDR3 is TGTGCCAGTAAGCTTAGCGGGAGCTCCTACGAGCAGTACTTC.

This clonotype was seen at least ten times. This sequence joins TRBV5-4 and TRBJ2-5; tentatively, D is TRBD1 (6 bases). The length of the CDR3 is 14 residues. From germline, CDR1 is SGHNT and CDR2 YYREEE (reference sequence). V was shortened by 4 bases and J by 3 bases, with 13 bases between the two germline ends. The CDR3 loop is CASSRPPGEETQYF. CDR3 coding DNA: TGTGCCAGCAGCCGCCCCCCAGGGGAAGAGACCCAGTACTTC.

This clonotype occurred many times. The chain employs TRBV5-5 and TRBJ2-7; TRBD1 matches at 7 bases. Germline V gene data show CDR1 as SGHKS and CDR2 as YYEKEE (reference sequence). There are 14 residues in the CDR3. Trimming took 1 base from V and 3 from J; bases not matched to a gene: 4. CDR3 amino acids: CASSLQTGDYEQYF. CDR3 in DNA: TGTGCCAGCAGCTTGCAAACAGGGGACTACGAGCAGTACTTC.

This clonotype turned up a few times. This chain uses TRBV12-3 or TRBV12-4 with TRBJ1-5; D is undetermined. The V end was cut by 1 base, the J end by 6 bases, with 10 bases between. The CDR3 runs 14 residues. The CDR3 here is CASSLEMKGQPQHF. CDR3 sequence (DNA): TGTGCCAGCAGTTTAGAGATGAAAGGTCAGCCCCAGCATTTT.

The chain uses TRBV5-5 and TRBJ1-5; D is possibly TRBD1 (6 bases). The CDR3 totals 16 residues. CDR1 and CDR2 (germline): SGHKS, YYEKEE (reference sequence). Trimming pared 4 bases from V and 0 bases from J, leaving 14 bases between. CDR3 sequence reads: CASSRRDNNSNQPQHF. The DNA for the CDR3 is TGTGCCAGCAGCCGACGGGACAACAATAGCAATCAGCCCCAGCATTTT.

This clonotype was observed at least ten times. The V call is TRBV5-1, the J call TRBJ2-3; no clear D gene. Germline V gene data show CDR1 as SGHRS and CDR2 as YFSETQ. The V end was cut by 4 bases, the J end by 4 bases, with 10 bases between. The CDR3 runs 13 residues. The CDR3 region has the DNA TGCGCCAGCAGCGCCGAGAGCGCAGATACGCAGTATTTT. Protein product: CASSAESADTQYF.

This clonotype was seen a handful of times. The chain is built from TRBV4-3 and TRBJ2-6; D is uncertain. The V end was cut by 2 bases, the J end by 0 bases, with 17 bases between. Per the germline V gene, CDR1 is LGHNA and CDR2 is YSLEER. The CDR3 spans 19 residues. The CDR3 sequence: CASSQIVSRSLSGANVLTF. The CDR3 DNA reads TGCGCCAGCAGCCAAATTGTTAGCCGGAGCCTCTCTGGGGCCAACGTCCTGACTTTC.

This clonotype was observed a few times. The J gene is TRBJ2-7, the V gene TRBV19, with D possibly matching TRBD2 (7 bases). Between the trimmed V and J ends, which lost 5 bases and 5 bases, there was a span of 22 bases. The CDR3 sequence is 16 residues long. Germline CDR1 LNHDA, CDR2 SQIVND (reference sequence). CDR3 in DNA: TGTGCCAGTAGTCCCCGAACCAGGGGAGGGCCCCACGAGCAGTACTTC. Translating gives CASSPRTRGGPHEQYF.

Details on this clonotype: A much larger clone differs from this one at a single base, so this may be a read error. The chain couples TRBV20-1 to TRBJ2-1, with D unclear. The CDR3 covers 12 residues. In germline, CDR1 is DFQATT, CDR2 SNEGSKA (reference sequence). V shed 2 bases and J shed 4 bases, with 6 bases lying between them. This CDR3 is CSARRLYNEQFF. CDR3 coding DNA: TGCAGTGCTAGAAGGCTTTACAATGAGCAGTTCTTC.

Ten or more counts support this clonotype. The chain employs TRBV12-3 or TRBV12-4 and TRBJ1-2; D might be TRBD1 (5 bases). The CDR3 is 14 residues long. V lost 3 bases, J lost 2 bases, and 10 bases lay in between. CDR3 sequence reads: CASSLTGPNYGYTF. CDR3 DNA: TGTGCCAGCAGTTTGACGGGGCCGAACTATGGCTACACCTTC.

This clonotype was detected only a few times. This CDR3 reads CASSPDGLSGNTIYF. DNA of the CDR3: TGTGCCAGCAGTCCGGACGGCCTCTCTGGAAACACCATATATTTT. The V gene is TRBV25-1, the J gene TRBJ1-3; D gene unclear. The germline V gene encodes CDR1 MGHDK and CDR2 SYGVNS. The V and J ends lost 5 bases and 0 bases respectively, with 11 bases between them. CDR3 length: 15 residues.

In this sample, this clonotype turned up many times. This chain connects TRBV29-1 to TRBJ2-3; TRBD2 aligns across 9 bases. The CDR3 totals 14 residues. V lost 4 bases and J lost 3; bases outside the gene matches: 5. Looked up from germline, CDR1 is SQVTM and CDR2 is ANQGSEA. CDR3 bases: TGCAGCGTTGCCGGGACTAGCAGTACAGATACGCAGTATTTT. This sequence encodes CSVAGTSSTDTQYF.

There are many counts of this clonotype. The gene calls are TRBV5-1 and TRBJ1-2, with D tentatively TRBD1 (5 bases). The V end lost 3 bases, the J end lost 7 bases, and 22 bases lay between the germline ends. Germline V gives CDR1 SGHRS, CDR2 YFSETQ. This CDR3 has 16 amino acids. The CDR3 spells CASSWGDRYGVLGYTF. The CDR3 nucleotides read TGCGCCAGCAGCTGGGGGGACCGGTACGGAGTTCTTGGCTACACCTTC. The full variable domain, in which reference TRBV5-1 and TRBJ1-2 provide the parts outside the CDR3, is KAGVTQTPRYLIKTRGQQVTLSCSPISGHRSVSWYQQTPGQGLQFLFEYFSETQRNKGNFPGRFSGRQFSNSRSEMNVSTLELGDSALYLCASSWGDRYGVLGYTFGSGTRLTVV.

This clonotype came up many times. The chain links TRBV16 to TRBJ1-1; unclear D gene. Germline assignment: CDR1 KGHSY and CDR2 FQNENV. This CDR3 is built from 13 residues. V lost 4 bases, J lost 0 bases, and 6 bases lay in between. CDR3 amino acids: CASSLVMNTEAFF. The DNA of the CDR3 is TGTGCCAGCAGCCTCGTCATGAACACTGAAGCTTTCTTT.

The table lists this clonotype with a count of one. A much larger clone lies a single base off, so this may be a read error. The rearrangement uses TRBV5-1 and TRBJ2-4; 7 positions agree with TRBD1. CDR1 is SGHRS and CDR2 is YFSETQ in the germline V gene. Unmatched junction bases numbered 10, after V lost 2 bases and J lost 8 bases. The CDR3 runs to 15 residues. The CDR3 reads CASSFNSGTVDIQYF. The DNA of the CDR3 is TGCGCCAGCAGCTTCAACTCCGGGACAGTGGACATTCAGTACTTC.

This clonotype was seen many times. This rearrangement joins TRBV28 to TRBJ1-1; no reliable D call. With 5 bases removed from V and 10 bases from J, the gap between germline ends came to 11 bases. The germline gives CDR1 MDHEN, CDR2 SYDVKM. There are 11 residues in the CDR3. This chain's CDR3 is CASSNSYRAFF. CDR3 bases: TGTGCCAGCAGTAATTCTTACAGAGCTTTCTTT.

The V and J genes are TRBV4-3 and TRBJ1-3; 7 bases agree with TRBD1. Germline assignment: CDR1 LGHNA and CDR2 YSLEER. The CDR3 is 16 residues long. Germline trimming cut 0 bases from V and 3 bases from J; bases unmatched to any gene: 5. The CDR3 nucleotides read TGCGCCAGCAGCCAAGAATCAGGGGGAGGTGGAAACACCATATATTTT. Protein sequence: CASSQESGGGGNTIYF.